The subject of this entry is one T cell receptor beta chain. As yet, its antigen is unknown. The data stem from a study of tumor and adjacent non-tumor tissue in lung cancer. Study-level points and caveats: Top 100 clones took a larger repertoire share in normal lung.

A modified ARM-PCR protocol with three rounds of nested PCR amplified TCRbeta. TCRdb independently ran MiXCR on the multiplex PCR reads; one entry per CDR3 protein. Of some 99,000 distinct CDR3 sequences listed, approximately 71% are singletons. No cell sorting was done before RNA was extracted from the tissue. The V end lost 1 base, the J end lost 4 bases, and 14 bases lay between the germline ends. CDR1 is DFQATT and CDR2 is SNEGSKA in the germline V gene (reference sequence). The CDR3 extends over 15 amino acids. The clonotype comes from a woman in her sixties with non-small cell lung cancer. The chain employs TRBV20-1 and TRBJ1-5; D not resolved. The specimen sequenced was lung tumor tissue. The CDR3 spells CSARGINEENQPQHF. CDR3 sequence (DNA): TGCAGTGCTAGAGGTATAAATGAGGAGAATCAGCCCCAGCATTTT.